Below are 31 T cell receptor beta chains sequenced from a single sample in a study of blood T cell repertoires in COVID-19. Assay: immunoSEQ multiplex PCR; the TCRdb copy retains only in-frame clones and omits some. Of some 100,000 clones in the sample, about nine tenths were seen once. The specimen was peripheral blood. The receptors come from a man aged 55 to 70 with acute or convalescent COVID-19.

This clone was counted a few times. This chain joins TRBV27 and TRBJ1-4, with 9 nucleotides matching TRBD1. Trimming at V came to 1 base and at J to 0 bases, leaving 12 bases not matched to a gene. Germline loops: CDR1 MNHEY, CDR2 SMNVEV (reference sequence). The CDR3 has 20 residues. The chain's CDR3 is CASSLWTPGQGYATNEKLFF. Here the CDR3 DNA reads TGTGCCAGCAGTTTATGGACGCCGGGACAGGGTTACGCAACTAATGAAAAACTGTTTTTT.

As DNA, the CDR3 is TGTGCCAGCAGAGCCACCTACCAAGAGACCCAGTACTTC. Amino acids: CASRATYQETQYF. This chain uses TRBV6-6 with TRBJ2-5; D unclear. Per the germline V gene, CDR1 is MNHNY and CDR2 is SVGAGI (reference sequence). The ends were cut back, 6 bases at V and 0 bases at J, with 8 bases in the middle. There are 13 residues in the CDR3.

The chain's CDR3 is CASSFGQGSGWDTEAFF. The CDR3 region has the DNA TGTGCCAGCAGTTTTGGACAGGGCAGTGGGTGGGACACTGAAGCTTTCTTT. The chain couples TRBV27 to TRBJ1-1, with TRBD1 matching over 8 bases. The V and J ends lost 3 bases and 3 bases, in that order; junction bases with no gene match: 12. This CDR3 has 17 amino acids. Germline CDR1 MNHEY, CDR2 SMNVEV (reference sequence).

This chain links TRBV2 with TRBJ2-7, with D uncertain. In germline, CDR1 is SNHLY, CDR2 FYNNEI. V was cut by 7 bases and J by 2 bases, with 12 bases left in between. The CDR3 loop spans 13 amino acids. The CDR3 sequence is CASKRNRAYEQYV. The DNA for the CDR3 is TGTGCCAGCAAGAGGAACCGAGCCTACGAGCAGTACGTC.

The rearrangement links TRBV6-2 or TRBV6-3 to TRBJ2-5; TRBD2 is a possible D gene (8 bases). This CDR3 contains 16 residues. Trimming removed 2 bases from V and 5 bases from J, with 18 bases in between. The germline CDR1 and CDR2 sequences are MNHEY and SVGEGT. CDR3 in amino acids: CASSYTREGAWETQYF. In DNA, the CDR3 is TGTGCCAGCAGTTACACCCGGGAGGGGGCTTGGGAGACCCAGTACTTC.

CDR3 nucleotides: TGCAGCGTTGAAGACACCGGGACAGAGAACACTGAAGCTTTCTTT. As protein: CSVEDTGTENTEAFF. The J gene is TRBJ1-1, the V gene TRBV29-1; TRBD1 aligns across 7 bases. Trimming at V came to 0 bases and at J to 1 base, leaving 5 bases not matched to a gene. The CDR3 totals 15 residues. Germline V gives CDR1 SQVTM, CDR2 ANQGSEA.

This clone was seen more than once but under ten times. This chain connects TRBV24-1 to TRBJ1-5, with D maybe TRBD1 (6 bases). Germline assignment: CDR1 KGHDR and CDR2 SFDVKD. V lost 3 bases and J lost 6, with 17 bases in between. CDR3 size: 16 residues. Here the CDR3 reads CATSDTQQGPGQPQHF. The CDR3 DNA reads TGTGCCACCAGTGATACACAACAGGGACCTGGTCAGCCCCAGCATTTT.

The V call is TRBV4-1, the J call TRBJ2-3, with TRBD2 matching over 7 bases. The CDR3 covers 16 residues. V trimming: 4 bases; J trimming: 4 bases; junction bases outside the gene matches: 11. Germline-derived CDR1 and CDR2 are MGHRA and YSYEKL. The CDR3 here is CASSLPSGLSSDTQYF. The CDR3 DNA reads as TGCGCCAGCAGCCTCCCTAGCGGCTTAAGCTCAGATACGCAGTATTTT.

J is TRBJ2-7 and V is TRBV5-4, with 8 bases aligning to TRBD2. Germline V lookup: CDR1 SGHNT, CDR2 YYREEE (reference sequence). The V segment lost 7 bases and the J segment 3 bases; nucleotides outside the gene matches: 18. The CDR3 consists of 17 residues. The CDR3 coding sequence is TGTGCCAGCCGCTGCGGCCGCGGCACTAGCGGCAACTACGAGCAGTACGTC. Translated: CASRCGRGTSGNYEQYV.

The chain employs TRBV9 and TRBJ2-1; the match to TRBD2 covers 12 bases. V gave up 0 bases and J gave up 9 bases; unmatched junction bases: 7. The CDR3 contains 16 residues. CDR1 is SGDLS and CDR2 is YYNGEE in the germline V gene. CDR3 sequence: CASSVVEGLAGSEQFF. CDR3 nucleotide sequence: TGTGCCAGCAGCGTAGTAGAGGGACTAGCGGGTAGTGAGCAGTTCTTC.

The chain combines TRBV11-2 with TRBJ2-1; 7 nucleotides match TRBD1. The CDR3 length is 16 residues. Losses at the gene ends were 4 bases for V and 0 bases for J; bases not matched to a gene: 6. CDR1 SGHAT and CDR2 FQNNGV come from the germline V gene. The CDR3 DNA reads TGTGCCAGCAGCTCGACCCCAGGGGGCTCCTACAATGAGCAGTTCTTC. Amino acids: CASSSTPGGSYNEQFF.

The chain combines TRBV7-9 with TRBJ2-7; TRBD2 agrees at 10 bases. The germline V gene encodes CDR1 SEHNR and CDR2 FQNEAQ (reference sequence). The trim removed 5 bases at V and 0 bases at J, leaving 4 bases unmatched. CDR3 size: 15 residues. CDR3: CASSAAGGTSYEQYF. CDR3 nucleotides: TGTGCCAGCAGCGCAGCGGGAGGGACCTCCTACGAGCAGTACTTC.

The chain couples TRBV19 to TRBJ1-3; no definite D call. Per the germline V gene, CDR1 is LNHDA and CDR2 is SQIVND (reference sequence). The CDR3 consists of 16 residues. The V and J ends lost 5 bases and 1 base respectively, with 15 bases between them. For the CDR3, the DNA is TGTGCCAGTAGTTCGACCGCCTCGAGGTCTGGAAACACCATATATTTT. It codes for CASSSTASRSGNTIYF.

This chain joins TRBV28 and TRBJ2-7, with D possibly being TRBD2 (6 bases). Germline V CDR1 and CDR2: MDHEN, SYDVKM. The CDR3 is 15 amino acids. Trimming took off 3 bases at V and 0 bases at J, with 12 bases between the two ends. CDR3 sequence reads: CASSLGLESSYEQYV. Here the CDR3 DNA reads TGTGCCAGCAGTTTGGGACTCGAGAGCTCCTACGAGCAGTACGTC.

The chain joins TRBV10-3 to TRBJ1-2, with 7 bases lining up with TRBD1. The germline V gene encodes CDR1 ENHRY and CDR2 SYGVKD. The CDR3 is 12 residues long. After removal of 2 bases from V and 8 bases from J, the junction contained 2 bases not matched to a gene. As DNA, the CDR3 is TGTGCCATCAGTGAGGTACAGGGGGGCTACACCTTC. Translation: CAISEVQGGYTF.

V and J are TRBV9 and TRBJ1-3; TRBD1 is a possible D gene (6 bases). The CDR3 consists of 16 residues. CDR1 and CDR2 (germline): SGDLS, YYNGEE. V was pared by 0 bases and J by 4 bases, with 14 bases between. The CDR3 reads CASSVVSGGEGNTIYF. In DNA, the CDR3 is TGTGCCAGCAGCGTAGTTTCTGGGGGCGAGGGAAACACCATATATTTT.

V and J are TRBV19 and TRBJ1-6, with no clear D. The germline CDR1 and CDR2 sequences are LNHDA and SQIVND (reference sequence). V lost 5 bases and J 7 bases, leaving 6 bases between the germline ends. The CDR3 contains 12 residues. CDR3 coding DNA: TGTGCCAGTAGTCCCCGGAATTCACCCCTCCACTTT. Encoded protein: CASSPRNSPLHF.

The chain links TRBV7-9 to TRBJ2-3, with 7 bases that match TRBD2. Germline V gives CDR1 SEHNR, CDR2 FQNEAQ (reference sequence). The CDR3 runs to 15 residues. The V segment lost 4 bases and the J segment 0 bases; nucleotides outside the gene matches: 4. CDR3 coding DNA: TGTGCCAGCAGCTCCGCTAGCGGTAGCACAGATACGCAGTATTTT. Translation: CASSSASGSTDTQYF.

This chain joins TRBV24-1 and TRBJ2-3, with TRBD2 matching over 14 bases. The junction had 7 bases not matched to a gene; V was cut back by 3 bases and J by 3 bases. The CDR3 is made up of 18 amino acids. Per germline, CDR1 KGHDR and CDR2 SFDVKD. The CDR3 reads CATSDRRLAGGNTDTQYF. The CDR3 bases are TGTGCCACCAGTGATCGACGACTAGCGGGAGGGAATACAGATACGCAGTATTTT.

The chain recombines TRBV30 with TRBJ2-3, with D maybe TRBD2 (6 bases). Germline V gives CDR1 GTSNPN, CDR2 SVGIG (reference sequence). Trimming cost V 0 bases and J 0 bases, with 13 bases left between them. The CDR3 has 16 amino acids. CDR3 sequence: CAWSVGVSGSTDTQYF. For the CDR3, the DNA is TGTGCCTGGAGTGTAGGGGTTAGCGGTAGCACAGATACGCAGTATTTT.

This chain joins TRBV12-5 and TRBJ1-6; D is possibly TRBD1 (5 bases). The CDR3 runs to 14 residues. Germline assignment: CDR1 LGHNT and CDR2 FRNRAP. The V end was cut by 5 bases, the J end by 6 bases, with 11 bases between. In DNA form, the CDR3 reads TGTGCTAGTGGTCCTCAGGGTACTAATTCACCCCTCCACTTT. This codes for CASGPQGTNSPLHF.

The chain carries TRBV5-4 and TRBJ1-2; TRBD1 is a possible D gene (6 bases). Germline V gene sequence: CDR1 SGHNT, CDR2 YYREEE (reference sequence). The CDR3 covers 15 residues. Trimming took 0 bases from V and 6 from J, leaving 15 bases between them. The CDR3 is CASSLAGAGVNGYTF. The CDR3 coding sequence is TGTGCCAGCAGCTTGGCCGGGGCAGGGGTTAATGGCTACACCTTC.

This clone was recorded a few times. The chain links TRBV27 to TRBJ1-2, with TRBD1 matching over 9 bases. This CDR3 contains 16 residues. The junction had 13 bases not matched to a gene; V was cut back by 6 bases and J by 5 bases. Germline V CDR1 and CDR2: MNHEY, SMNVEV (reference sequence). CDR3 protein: CASSIRTGGFLYGYTF. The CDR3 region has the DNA TGTGCCAGCAGCATTAGAACAGGGGGCTTTTTGTATGGCTACACCTTC.

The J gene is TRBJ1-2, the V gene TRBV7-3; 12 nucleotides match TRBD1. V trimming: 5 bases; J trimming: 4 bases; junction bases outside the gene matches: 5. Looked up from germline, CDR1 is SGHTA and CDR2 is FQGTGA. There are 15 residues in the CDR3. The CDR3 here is CASSPGTGGVYGYTF. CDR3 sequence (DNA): TGTGCCAGCAGCCCAGGGACAGGGGGCGTCTATGGCTACACCTTC.

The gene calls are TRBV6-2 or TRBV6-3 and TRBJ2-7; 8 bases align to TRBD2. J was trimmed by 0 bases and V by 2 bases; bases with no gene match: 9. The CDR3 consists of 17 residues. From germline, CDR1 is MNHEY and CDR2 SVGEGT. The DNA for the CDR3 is TGTGCCAGCAGTTACGGCTTGGCGGGAGGCCTCTCCTACGAGCAGTACGTC. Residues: CASSYGLAGGLSYEQYV.

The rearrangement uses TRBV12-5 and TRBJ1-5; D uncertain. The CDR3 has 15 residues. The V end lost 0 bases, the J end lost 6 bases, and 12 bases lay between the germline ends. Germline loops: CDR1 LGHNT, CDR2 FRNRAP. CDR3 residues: CASGLVWAQTQPQHF. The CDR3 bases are TGTGCTAGTGGTTTGGTTTGGGCACAGACTCAGCCCCAGCATTTT.

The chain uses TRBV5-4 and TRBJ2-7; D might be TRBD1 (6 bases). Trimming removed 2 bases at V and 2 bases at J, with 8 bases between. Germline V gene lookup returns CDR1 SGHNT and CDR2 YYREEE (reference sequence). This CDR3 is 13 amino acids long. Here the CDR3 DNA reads TGTGCCAGCAGCTTCCAGGGGACCTACGAGCAGTACGTC. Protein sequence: CASSFQGTYEQYV.

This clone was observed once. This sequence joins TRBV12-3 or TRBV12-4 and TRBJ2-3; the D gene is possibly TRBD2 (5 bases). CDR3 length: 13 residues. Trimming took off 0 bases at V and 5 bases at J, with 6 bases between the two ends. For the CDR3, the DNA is TGTGCCAGCAGTTTAGCGGCGGGAGATACGCAGTATTTT. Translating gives CASSLAAGDTQYF.

CDR3 sequence: CASSLHGLAGVGKTGELFF. In nucleotides, the CDR3 is TGTGCCAGCAGTCTCCACGGACTAGCGGGAGTTGGGAAAACCGGGGAGCTGTTTTTT. The V and J genes are TRBV28 and TRBJ2-2, with TRBD2 matching over 13 bases. The CDR3 is 19 amino acids. V lost 5 bases to trimming and J lost 5 bases; unmatched junction nucleotides: 14. In germline, CDR1 is MDHEN, CDR2 SYDVKM.

The DNA of the CDR3 is TGTGCCAGCAGCTTAGGGCTTCCTTCCTCCTACGAGCAGTACTTC. It translates to CASSLGLPSSYEQYF. The rearrangement links TRBV11-2 to TRBJ2-7; no clear D. The CDR3 runs 15 residues. V lost 1 base, J lost 0 bases, and 10 bases lay in between. Germline loops: CDR1 SGHAT, CDR2 FQNNGV.

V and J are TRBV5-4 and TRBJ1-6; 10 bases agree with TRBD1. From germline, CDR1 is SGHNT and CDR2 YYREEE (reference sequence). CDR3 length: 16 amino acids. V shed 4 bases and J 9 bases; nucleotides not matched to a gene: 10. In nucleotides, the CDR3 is TGTGCCAGCAGCCTCATGACAGGGGGCGGTAGTTCACCCCTCCACTTT. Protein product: CASSLMTGGGSSPLHF.